This T cell receptor (beta chain) was recorded in a study of response to subunit inactivated influenza vaccine. Notes on the study in general: Only a handful of new T cells, the authors suggested, are recruited with each seasonal influenza vaccination.

V lost 8 bases, J lost 3 bases, and 11 bases lay in between. The V gene's germline CDR1 is SNHLY and CDR2 FYNNEI. The CDR3 spans 12 residues. TCRdb recomputed calls from the RT-PCR reads with MiXCR, one row per CDR3 protein. The sample holds more than 150,000 distinct CDR3 sequences, about a tenth seen once. A word on this clonotype: Its antigen is as yet unknown.

The V call is TRBV2, the J call TRBJ2-7; D remains unclear. The sequences come from non-naive T cells sorted from PBMCs, collected on the day of vaccination. This TCR was recovered from a man aged 50-60 years who received an inactivated influenza vaccine. The CDR3 region has the DNA TGTGCCAGCGCCGTGGCTTACTACGAGCAGTACTTC. It specifies CASAVAYYEQYF.